The clone carrying this T cell receptor (beta chain) came up many times. Its antigen is not known. These data originate in a study of Graves' ophthalmopathy and Graves' hyperthyroidism. Study findings and constraints: Stable hyperthyroidism and ophthalmopathy were told apart by a 13-signature model, which achieved about 88% sensitivity and roughly 80% specificity.

Amplification targeted the TCR beta CDR3 regions, with RNA transcripts as the source material. The first round was an RT-PCR with HTBI primers, and the second round was a multiplex PCR. In TCRdb, the multiplex PCR reads were re-called with MiXCR into one record per CDR3 protein. The sample carries around 1.1 million distinct CDR3 sequences, about 36% recorded once. CDR1 is SGHRS and CDR2 is YFSETQ in the germline V gene. The CDR3 sequence is 14 residues long. With 4 bases removed from V and 0 bases from J, the gap between germline ends came to 8 bases. Input material: peripheral blood or thyroid tissue (not recorded which). The sequence was collected from an adult man with Graves' hyperthyroidism. This chain connects TRBV5-1 to TRBJ1-5, with D unclear. The CDR3 DNA reads TGCGCCAGCAGCCCGGGTGATAGCAATCAGCCCCAGCATTTT. Translated: CASSPGDSNQPQHF.